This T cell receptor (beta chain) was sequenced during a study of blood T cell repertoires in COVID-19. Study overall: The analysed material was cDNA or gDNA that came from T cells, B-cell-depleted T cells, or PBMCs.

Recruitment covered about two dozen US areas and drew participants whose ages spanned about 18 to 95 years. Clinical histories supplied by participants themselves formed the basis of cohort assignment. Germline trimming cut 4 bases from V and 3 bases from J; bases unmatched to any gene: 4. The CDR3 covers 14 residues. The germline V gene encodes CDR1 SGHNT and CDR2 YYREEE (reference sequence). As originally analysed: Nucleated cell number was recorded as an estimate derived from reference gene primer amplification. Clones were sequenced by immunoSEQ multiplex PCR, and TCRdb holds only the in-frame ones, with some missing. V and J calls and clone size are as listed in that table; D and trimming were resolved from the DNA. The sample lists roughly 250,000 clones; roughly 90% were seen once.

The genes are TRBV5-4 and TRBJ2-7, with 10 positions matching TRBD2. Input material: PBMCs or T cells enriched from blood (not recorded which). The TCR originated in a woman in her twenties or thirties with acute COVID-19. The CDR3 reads CASSGSGGSYEQYF. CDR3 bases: TGTGCCAGCAGCGGTAGCGGGGGGAGCTACGAGCAGTACTTC.